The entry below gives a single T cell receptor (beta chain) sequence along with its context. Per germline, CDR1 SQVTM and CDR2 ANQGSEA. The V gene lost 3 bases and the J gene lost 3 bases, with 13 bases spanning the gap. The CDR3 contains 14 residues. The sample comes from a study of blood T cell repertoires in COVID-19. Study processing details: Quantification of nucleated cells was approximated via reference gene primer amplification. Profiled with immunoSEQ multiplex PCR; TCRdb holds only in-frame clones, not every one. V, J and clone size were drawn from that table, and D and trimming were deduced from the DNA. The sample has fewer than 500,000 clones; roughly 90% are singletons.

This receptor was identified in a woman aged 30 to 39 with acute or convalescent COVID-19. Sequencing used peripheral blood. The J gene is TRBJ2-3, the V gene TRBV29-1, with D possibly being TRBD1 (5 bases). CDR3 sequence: CSVDSGLGTDTQYF. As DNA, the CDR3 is TGCAGCGTTGATTCAGGGTTGGGGACAGATACGCAGTATTTT.